These T cell receptor beta chains were read from a single sample in a study. TCRdb re-called the RT-PCR reads with MiXCR, one entry per CDR3 protein. The sample contains about 700,000 distinct CDR3 sequences, 14% of which appear only once. The sample taken for sequencing was memory CD4+ T cells from blood. These receptors originate from a female donor in good health, serving as a healthy control. CDR3s include the opening cysteine and the closing phenylalanine or tryptophan. A D gene is named only where the DNA matches it firmly. For some rows the clone size is stated as once, few or many, or as a class when expanded; others skip it.

size	J	D	V	DNA	CDR3
few	TRBJ2-5	.	TRBV20-1	TGCAGTGCTAGAGCTGGACACCAAGAGACCCAGTACTTC	CSARAGHQETQYF
once	TRBJ2-4	TRBD2	TRBV12-3/TRBV12-4	TGTGCCAGCAGTTGGGTAGCGGGTGGAGACATTCAGTACTTC	CASSWVAGGDIQYF
many	TRBJ2-1	TRBD2	TRBV6-6	TGTGCCAGCGGCGATAGGCGACTAGCTCACAATGAGCAGTTCTTC	CASGDRRLAHNEQFF
.	TRBJ1-1	.	TRBV27	TGTGCCAGCAGTCCAAGGACGGGGGTTTGG	CASSPRTGVW
many	TRBJ1-5	TRBD1	TRBV20-1	TGCAGTGCCGACCCGGGGGACAGGGTAGGGCAGCCCCAGCATTTT	CSADPGDRVGQPQHF
few	TRBJ2-2	.	TRBV11-2	TGTGCCAGCAGCCCAACGTATTCAGGGGCGGACGGGGAGCTGTTTTTT	CASSPTYSGADGELFF
.	TRBJ2-1	TRBD2	TRBV30	TGTGCCTGGGGTAGCGGGAGCTTCCTCAATGAGCAGTTCTTC	CAWGSGSFLNEQFF
.	TRBJ2-5	.	TRBV2	TGTGCCAGCAGACGGGAGCCCAGGGAGACCCAGTACTTC	CASRREPRETQYF
few	TRBJ2-5	.	TRBV11-2	TGTGCCAGCAGCCCCGACAGGTTTTACGGGGAGACCCAGTACTTC	CASSPDRFYGETQYF
many	TRBJ2-5	TRBD1	TRBV6-5	TGTGCCAGCAGTTACTCAAGGGGACAGAGAGCCCAAGAGACCCAGTACTTC	CASSYSRGQRAQETQYF
few	TRBJ2-2	TRBD1	TRBV28	TGTGCCAGCAGCCCTCTCGGACAGGGGGCTGCCGGGGAGCTGTTTTTT	CASSPLGQGAAGELFF
few	TRBJ1-1	TRBD1	TRBV20-1	TGCAGTGCGTTACAGGGGGCCCCAATGAACACTGAAGCTTTCTTT	CSALQGAPMNTEAFF
many	TRBJ2-2	.	TRBV12-3/TRBV12-4	TGTGCCAGCGCCTCCCCGGCTAGCATAGTCTTCGGCGGGGAGCTGTTTTTT	CASASPASIVFGGELFF
.	TRBJ1-1	.	TRBV11-2	TGTGCCAGCAGCCCCAGGGGCCATAACACTGAAGCTTTCTTT	CASSPRGHNTEAFF
few	TRBJ2-7	TRBD1	TRBV20-1	TGCAGTGCTAGCCAGAGAGGGACAGGGGCGTCCTACGAGCAGTACTTC	CSASQRGTGASYEQYF
many	TRBJ1-1	TRBD1	TRBV5-1	TGCGCCAGCAGTTTACAGGGGGCGAGAACTGAAGCTTTCTTT	CASSLQGARTEAFF
few	TRBJ2-1	TRBD2	TRBV6-5	TGTGCCAGCACGGATAGCGGGAGGGCCGTAGGTGAGCAGTTCTTC	CASTDSGRAVGEQFF
few	TRBJ1-5	.	TRBV12-3/TRBV12-4	TGTGCCAGCAGTTTAGGGGGCCGAGGGCAGCATTTT	CASSLGGRGQHF
.	TRBJ1-1	.	TRBV5-1	TGCGCCAGCAGCTTGCAACACAGGACAGAAGCTTTCTTT	CASSLQHRTEAFF
.	TRBJ2-1	TRBD2	TRBV28	TGTGCCAGCAAGCGGGAGTGGGGCAATGAGCAGTTCTTC	CASKREWGNEQFF
.	TRBJ1-2	TRBD1	TRBV20-1	TGCAGTGCTTCCGGGACAGAAGGCCCATTATATGGCTACACCTTC	CSASGTEGPLYGYTF
.	TRBJ2-1	TRBD2	TRBV7-9	TGTGCCAGCAGCGGGTTTAGCGGGATATCATACAATGAGCAGTTCTTC	CASSGFSGISYNEQFF
few	TRBJ2-2	.	TRBV20-1	TGCAGTGCTAGCCCGGGGAACACCGGGGAGCTGTTTTTT	CSASPGNTGELFF
many	TRBJ2-5	.	TRBV10-3	TGTGCGACCAGGGACACCAAAATAGCGCAGGAGACCCAGTACTTC	CATRDTKIAQETQYF
.	TRBJ2-1	TRBD2	TRBV20-1	TGCAGTGCTGGAACTAGCGGGGATCAAAATGAGCAGTTCTTC	CSAGTSGDQNEQFF
many	TRBJ2-1	TRBD2	TRBV12-3/TRBV12-4	TGTGCCAGCAGTCTAACTAGCGGGAGAATGGATGAGCAGTTCTTC	CASSLTSGRMDEQFF
many	TRBJ2-2	.	TRBV7-2	TGTGCCAGCTTTAACAGAAACACCGGGGAGCTGTTTTTT	CASFNRNTGELFF
many	TRBJ2-1	TRBD2	TRBV7-3	TGTGCCAGCAGCTTAGGGACTAGCGGCCAAGAGCAGTTCTTC	CASSLGTSGQEQFF
few	TRBJ2-7	TRBD2	TRBV20-1	TGCAGTGCTAAACCTTCTAGCGGGGGGAGCTCCTACGAGCAGTACTTC	CSAKPSSGGSSYEQYF
.	TRBJ1-1	.	TRBV5-1	TGCGCCAGCAGCTTGGTGGCAGGGACCAACACTGAAGCTTTCTTT	CASSLVAGTNTEAFF
many	TRBJ2-7	.	TRBV7-2	TGTGCCAGCAGCTTAACCTACGAGCAGTACTTC	CASSLTYEQYF
.	TRBJ1-1	.	TRBV7-9	TGTGCCAGCAGCTTAGGAACGGTCGCAGAAGCTTTCTTT	CASSLGTVAEAFF
.	TRBJ2-7	.	TRBV6-1	TGTGCCAGCAGTGAAATTGGAGGGGAGCAGTACTTC	CASSEIGGEQYF
few	TRBJ1-3	TRBD1	TRBV15	TGTGCCACTAAGTCGGACAGGGTTGGAAACACCATATATTTT	CATKSDRVGNTIYF
many	TRBJ1-4	TRBD1	TRBV20-1	TGCAGTGCTAGAGAGGGACAGCCTATGACAAAGCTGTTTTTT	CSAREGQPMTKLFF
few	TRBJ2-7	.	TRBV6-1	TGTGCCAGCAGGACCCGAGACGGTACCTACGAGCAGTACTTC	CASRTRDGTYEQYF
few	TRBJ1-2	.	TRBV7-6	TGTGCCAGCAGCTTAGCGCTGGGGATGGGCTATGGCTACACCTTC	CASSLALGMGYGYTF
.	TRBJ2-2	.	TRBV11-2	TGTGCCAGCAGCTTAGAGGCAAGCACCGGGGAGCTGTTTTTT	CASSLEASTGELFF